The 3 T cell receptor beta chains in this list originate from one sample, sequenced in a study of T cell responses to AZD1222 COVID-19 vaccine. Assay used: immunoSEQ multiplex PCR; TCRdb lists only in-frame clones, some missing. The sample has more than 120,000 clones, roughly 87% seen once. The sequencing here drew on peripheral blood, taken 28 days after the second AZD1222 dose. All receptors derive from an adult who received the AZD1222 COVID-19 vaccine.

The rearrangement links TRBV9 to TRBJ2-2; D could derive from TRBD1 or TRBD2 (5 bases each). Germline CDR1 reads SGDLS; CDR2 reads YYNGEE. The CDR3 is made up of 17 amino acids. V shed 3 bases and J shed 1 base, with 16 bases lying between them. Here the CDR3 DNA reads TGTGCCAGCAGCGGGGGGAAGTTGCAGATGAACACCGGGGAGCTGTTTTTT. The encoded protein is CASSGGKLQMNTGELFF.

J is TRBJ2-2 and V is TRBV14, with D tentatively TRBD1 or TRBD2 (5 bases each). Germline CDR1 reads SGHDN; CDR2 reads FVKESK. The CDR3 loop spans 18 amino acids. Trimming removed 0 bases from V and 3 bases from J, with 17 bases in between. The DNA for the CDR3 is TGTGCCAGCAGCCAAGATATCGGATTTCGGGGCCACACCGGGGAGCTGTTTTTT. It specifies CASSQDIGFRGHTGELFF.

Note on this clone: One junction end does not reproduce the germline sequence, and a read error may be involved. The V gene is TRBV2, the J gene TRBJ2-7; the match to TRBD1 covers 7 bases. The V gene's germline CDR1 is SNHLY and CDR2 FYNNEI. This CDR3 comprises 15 residues. The CDR3 region is CASREGTAAMGEQYF. The CDR3 nucleotides read TGTGCCAGCAGGGAAGGGACAGCAGCTATGGGGGAGCAGTACTTC.